One TCR beta chain is described in this entry. The data stem from a study of OX40 agonist ivuxolimab in advanced cancers. The wider study: Intravenous ivuxolimab was administered to patients every 2 weeks at 0.01 to 10 mg/kg.

Germline loops: CDR1 SGHKS, CDR2 YYEKEE (reference sequence). V lost 0 bases and J 6 bases, leaving 10 bases between the germline ends. This CDR3 region has 14 residues. The repertoire was sequenced with immunoSEQ multiplex PCR; TCRdb's copy has only in-frame clones and lacks some. There are under 20,000 clones in the sample; 90% occur only once, and around 49% lies in the top ten. The chain combines TRBV5-5 with TRBJ2-1; D gene ambiguous. This clonotype originated in an adult with an advanced solid tumor such as melanoma, head and neck, liver or kidney cancer. The starting material was CD4+ or CD8+ T cells sorted from blood, obtained in a trial of the OX40 agonist ivuxolimab. CDR3 in DNA: TGTGCCAGCAGCTTGGTCCGGCAGACCAATGAGCAGTTCTTC. This gives the protein CASSLVRQTNEQFF.